This T cell receptor (beta chain) emerged from a study of blood T cell repertoires in COVID-19. There are 16 residues in the CDR3. Assay used: immunoSEQ multiplex PCR; TCRdb lists only in-frame clones, some missing. Of more than 80,000 clones in the sample, 80% to 90% were seen once. The rearrangement joins TRBV21-1 to TRBJ2-2; TRBD1, the table's D call, lacks a check against the DNA. TRBV21-1 is marked as a pseudogene. Sequencing input: peripheral blood. The source is a man older than 75 with acute or convalescent COVID-19. CDR3 region: CASSKVNRGGNGELFF. Here the CDR3 DNA reads TGTGCCAGCAGCAAAGTCAACAGGGGAGGAAACGGGGAGCTGTTTTTT.